The 7 T cell receptor beta chains below come from one sample, sequenced in a study of blood T cell repertoires in COVID-19. The protocol was immunoSEQ multiplex PCR, while the TCRdb copy is restricted to in-frame clones and leaves out a portion. The sample yields about 24,000 clones, under 95% seen once. Sequenced: peripheral blood. The receptors come from a man aged 65 to 79 with active COVID-19.

J is TRBJ2-1 and V is TRBV19; maybe TRBD2 (7 bases). CDR3 length: 16 residues. CDR1 is LNHDA, CDR2 SQIVND, per germline (reference sequence). The ends were cut back, 5 bases at V and 4 bases at J, with 18 bases in the middle. CDR3 in amino acids: CASSPSGRGGYNEQFF. CDR3 nucleotides: TGTGCCAGTAGTCCGTCGGGAAGGGGGGGTTACAATGAGCAGTTCTTC.

The V and J genes are TRBV14 and TRBJ1-4, with 9 nucleotides matching TRBD1. The length of the CDR3 is 15 residues. From germline, CDR1 is SGHDN and CDR2 FVKESK. The junction had 3 bases not matched to a gene; V was cut back by 2 bases and J by 5 bases. The DNA for the CDR3 is TGTGCCAGCAGCCAAAAAGGGACAGGGAATGAAAAACTGTTTTTT. This sequence encodes CASSQKGTGNEKLFF.

The chain couples TRBV21-1 to TRBJ1-1. TRBV21-1 is a listed pseudogene. The CDR3 spans 11 residues. DNA for the CDR3: TGTGCCAGCAGTAACTTTACTGAAGCTTTCTTT. Its translation is CASSNFTEAFF.

The rearrangement joins TRBV19 to TRBJ2-3, with 10 positions matching TRBD2. The junction had 9 bases not matched to a gene; V was cut back by 5 bases and J by 4 bases. Germline CDR1 and CDR2: LNHDA and SQIVND (reference sequence). CDR3 size: 16 residues. The CDR3 reads CASSFGTGLAADTQYF. CDR3 bases: TGTGCCAGTAGTTTCGGTACCGGACTAGCGGCAGATACGCAGTATTTT.

This chain uses TRBV6-2 or TRBV6-3 with TRBJ2-7, with TRBD1 identical over 8 bases. The CDR3 consists of 14 residues. Germline loops: CDR1 MNHEY, CDR2 SVGEGT. V shed 6 bases, J shed 4 bases, and the junction held 8 bases outside the gene matches. The CDR3 DNA reads TGTGCCAGCAGCGGACAGGGAGTGGTGTACGAGCAGTACTTC. As protein: CASSGQGVVYEQYF.

The V and J genes are TRBV6-2 or TRBV6-3 and TRBJ2-3, with 9 bases that match TRBD2. The V segment lost 5 bases and the J segment 3 bases; nucleotides outside the gene matches: 9. The CDR3 contains 16 residues. Per the germline V gene, CDR1 is MNHEY and CDR2 is SVGEGT. In nucleotides, the CDR3 is TGTGCCAGCAGTGGCGGTGGCCTAGCGGGAACAGATACGCAGTATTTT. This sequence encodes CASSGGGLAGTDTQYF.

The rearrangement uses TRBV12-3 or TRBV12-4 and TRBJ2-5; D uncertain. V was clipped by 5 bases and J by 9 bases, with 16 bases between them. CDR3 length equals 13 residues. The CDR3 protein is CASSLRGRPPQYF. As DNA, the CDR3 is TGTGCCAGCAGTCTACGCGGAAGACCGCCCCAGTACTTC.